This TCR beta chain was identified during a study of blood T cell repertoires in COVID-19. The overall study: Acute and convalescent COVID-19 samples came from the United States, Italy and Spain.

TCRdb keeps only in-frame clones here, not all; method: immunoSEQ multiplex PCR. This table has roughly 300,000 clones, roughly 93% appearing once. V gave up 3 bases and J gave up 3 bases; unmatched junction bases: 5. Germline CDR1 reads MDHEN; CDR2 reads SYDVKM. The CDR3 extends over 14 amino acids. Participant-reported clinical history was the basis for cohort assignment. The specimen was PBMCs or T cells enriched from blood (not recorded which). The receptor comes from a woman aged 40-49 years with acute COVID-19. The chain carries TRBV28 and TRBJ2-7; 7 bases map to TRBD1. CDR3 region: CASSLRGRFYEQYF. The CDR3 DNA reads as TGTGCCAGCAGTTTGAGGGGGCGATTCTACGAGCAGTACTTC.